Following are 30 T cell receptor beta chains from one sample sequenced in a study of blood T cells in healthy people across ages. Primed by a sample-barcoded 5' primer and a J-beta primer mix, a second PCR proceeded for about 6 to 11 cycles. TCRdb re-derived calls from the 5' RACE reads in MiXCR, one entry per CDR3 protein. The sample lists about 1.6 million distinct CDR3 sequences, 30% to 40% occurring once. The specimen was blood. The receptors were gathered from a young woman in good health.

In this sample, this clonotype turned up a few times. V usage is TRBV20-1 and J usage is TRBJ2-1, with TRBD2 identical over 11 bases. After removal of 6 bases from V and 0 bases from J, the junction contained 10 bases not matched to a gene. Germline V gene data show CDR1 as DFQATT and CDR2 as SNEGSKA (reference sequence). The CDR3 runs to 17 residues. The CDR3 DNA is TGCAGTGCGGGGACTAGCGGACATCCTATCTCCTACAATGAGCAGTTCTTC. This translates into CSAGTSGHPISYNEQFF.

With respect to this clonotype: A junction boundary mismatches the germline segment, possibly from a read error. This chain joins TRBV9 and TRBJ2-2, with 10 positions matching TRBD1. This CDR3 has 16 amino acids. Germline V gene lookup returns CDR1 SGDLS and CDR2 YYNGEE. CDR3 sequence reads: CAGSVGGQGKTGELFF. DNA for the CDR3: TGTGCCGGCAGCGTAGGGGGACAGGGGAAAACCGGGGAGCTGTTTTTT. The full variable domain, its missing parts supplied by reference TRBV9 and TRBJ2-2, is DSGVTQTPKHLITATGQRVTLRCSPRSGDLSVYWYQQSLDQGLQFLIQYYNGEERAKGNILERFSAQQFPDLHSELNLSSLELGDSALYFCAGSVGGQGKTGELFFGEGSRLTVL.

This clonotype has only a few counts. This sequence joins TRBV10-3 and TRBJ1-2, with unresolved D. Per the germline V gene, CDR1 is ENHRY and CDR2 is SYGVKD. V lost 6 bases to trimming and J lost 2 bases, with 13 bases between them. The CDR3 runs 14 residues. The CDR3 nucleotides read TGTGCCATCAGGGAGGGAGGCAGCAACTATGGCTACACCTTC. This sequence encodes CAIREGGSNYGYTF.

This chain connects TRBV7-2 to TRBJ1-2; no reliable D call. The V gene lost 4 bases and the J gene lost 5 bases, with 17 bases spanning the gap. From germline, CDR1 is SGHTA and CDR2 FQGNSA. CDR3 length: 15 residues. The CDR3 region is CASSSQLGYGYGYTF. The CDR3 DNA follows: TGTGCCAGCAGCTCCCAGCTAGGCTACGGGTATGGCTACACCTTC. The whole variable domain, filled in from reference TRBV7-2 and TRBJ1-2, reads GAGVSQSPSNKVTEKGKDVELRCDPISGHTALYWYRQSLGQGLEFLIYFQGNSAPDKSGLPSDRFSAERTGGSVSTLTIQRTQQEDSAVYLCASSSQLGYGYGYTFGSGTRLTVV.

CDR3: CASSSGPTGGYTF. The CDR3 DNA follows: TGCGCCAGCAGCTCAGGCCCTACGGGGGGCTACACCTTC. The chain employs TRBV5-1 and TRBJ1-2; D is unclear. This CDR3 is built from 13 residues. Trimming took off 3 bases at V and 8 bases at J, with 14 bases between the two ends. Germline CDR1 is SGHRS and CDR2 is YFSETQ.

This chain uses TRBV3-1 with TRBJ1-2, with D perhaps TRBD1 (6 bases). V dropped 2 bases and J dropped 0 bases, with 13 bases sitting between them. In germline, CDR1 is LGHDT, CDR2 YNNKEL (reference sequence). The CDR3 sequence is 16 residues long. The CDR3 here is CASSQRTASPNYGYTF. The CDR3 DNA reads as TGTGCCAGCAGCCAACGGACAGCCTCACCTAACTATGGCTACACCTTC. Full variable domain (remainder filled in from reference TRBV3-1 and TRBJ1-2): DTAVSQTPKYLVTQMGNDKSIKCEQNLGHDTMYWYKQDSKKFLKIMFSYNNKELIINETVPNRFSPKSPDKAHLNLHINSLELGDSAVYFCASSQRTASPNYGYTFGSGTRLTVV.

V and J are TRBV5-5 and TRBJ1-1; D not resolved. The CDR3 totals 14 residues. Trimming took off 0 bases at V and 0 bases at J, with 6 bases between the two ends. Germline V gene lookup returns CDR1 SGHKS and CDR2 YYEKEE (reference sequence). The CDR3 nucleotides read TGTGCCAGCAGCTTGGCGGATATGAACACTGAAGCTTTCTTT. Translated, it gives CASSLADMNTEAFF.

This chain uses TRBV29-1 with TRBJ1-1; perhaps TRBD1 as D (5 bases). The CDR3 extends over 14 amino acids. Germline loops: CDR1 SQVTM, CDR2 ANQGSEA. Trimming removed 7 bases from V and 0 bases from J, with 15 bases in between. CDR3 sequence (DNA): TGCAGCGGGGGTCCAGGGATTCTGAACACTGAAGCTTTCTTT. As protein: CSGGPGILNTEAFF.

The gene calls are TRBV27 and TRBJ2-4, with D unclear. This CDR3 is built from 13 residues. The V gene lost 1 base and the J gene lost 15 bases, with 16 bases spanning the gap. Germline V gene data show CDR1 as MNHEY and CDR2 as SMNVEV (reference sequence). DNA of the CDR3: TGTGCCAGCAGTTTATTGTCAAGAGAAGAGCGGTACTTC. It translates to CASSLLSREERYF.

In this sample, this clonotype turned up a few times. This sequence joins TRBV6-5 and TRBJ2-1; the D is unclear. Trimming removed 4 bases from V and 2 bases from J, with 12 bases in between. Germline CDR1 and CDR2: MNHEY and SVGAGI. This CDR3 has 15 residues. CDR3 DNA sequence: TGTGCCAGCAGTTTCGAACCGGTTCCCTACAATGAGCAGTTCTTC. This encodes CASSFEPVPYNEQFF.

V is TRBV20-1 and J is TRBJ2-2; TRBD1 matches 10 bases. This CDR3 is built from 14 residues. Germline loops: CDR1 DFQATT, CDR2 SNEGSKA (reference sequence). The CDR3 DNA sequence: TGCAGCGCCGGGACAGGGGATAACACCGGGGAGCTGTTTTTT. It is translated as CSAGTGDNTGELFF.

This clonotype was counted a few times. This chain uses TRBV7-9 with TRBJ2-1, with TRBD2 matching over 10 bases. V dropped 10 bases and J dropped 3; count of bases not matched to a gene: 24. This CDR3 is built from 20 residues. Germline V CDR1 and CDR2: SEHNR, FQNEAQ (reference sequence). In nucleotides, the CDR3 is TGTGCCATCAACACCCTTGGGACCAGCGGGAGGGCCGGGGGCTACAATGAGCAGTTCTTC. It is translated as CAINTLGTSGRAGGYNEQFF.

This clonotype was observed at least ten times. The V gene is TRBV6-1, the J gene TRBJ2-3, with D possibly being TRBD1 (5 bases). The CDR3 covers 16 residues. The V end was cut by 4 bases, the J end by 0 bases, with 14 bases between. CDR1 and CDR2 (germline): MNHNS, SASEGT. As DNA, the CDR3 is TGTGCCAGCAGTGCCCCGACAGTTCTGAGCACAGATACGCAGTATTTT. This encodes CASSAPTVLSTDTQYF.

This clonotype was counted a few times. This rearrangement joins TRBV28 to TRBJ2-7, with a possible D match to TRBD2 (6 bases). Trimming removed 2 bases from V and 6 bases from J, with 20 bases in between. CDR3 size: 16 residues. CDR1 is MDHEN and CDR2 is SYDVKM in the germline V gene. The CDR3 region is CASSLPKGLSSSEQYF. As DNA, the CDR3 is TGTGCCAGCAGTTTACCGAAGGGACTCTCGTCGAGCGAGCAGTACTTC.

This clonotype has ten or more counts. The chain joins TRBV20-1 to TRBJ2-7; a weak D match, TRBD2 (6 bases). Germline V gene lookup returns CDR1 DFQATT and CDR2 SNEGSKA (reference sequence). V was shortened by 6 bases and J by 7 bases, with 25 bases between the two germline ends. This CDR3 contains 15 residues. DNA of the CDR3: TGCAGTGCCAGTTTCACGGACGGGGGTTTGGGGGAGCAGTACTTC. This encodes CSASFTDGGLGEQYF.

This clonotype showed up just a few times. The chain employs TRBV20-1 and TRBJ2-1; D ambiguous. This CDR3 is built from 14 residues. Trimming pared 5 bases from V and 5 bases from J, leaving 16 bases between. Germline V gene lookup returns CDR1 DFQATT and CDR2 SNEGSKA (reference sequence). The CDR3 coding sequence is TGCAGTGCTTTCTCCGCTCTCTATGACAATGAGCAGTTCTTC. It translates to CSAFSALYDNEQFF.

A note on this clonotype: A much larger clone differs from this one at a single base, so this may be a read error. V is TRBV25-1 and J is TRBJ2-7; D is unclear. The DNA end favors TRBJ2-5, so the J call may be wrong. From germline, CDR1 is MGHDK and CDR2 SYGVNS. This CDR3 region has 13 residues. In nucleotides, the CDR3 is TGTGCCAGCAGGGCGGAGCCTCGATGGACCCAGTACTTC. Amino acid sequence: CASRAEPRWTQYF.

V gene TRBV30 combines with J gene TRBJ1-4, with D hard to call. Germline loops: CDR1 GTSNPN, CDR2 SVGIG (reference sequence). The CDR3 is 13 amino acids. The V end lost 0 bases, the J end lost 8 bases, and 10 bases lay between the germline ends. DNA for the CDR3: TGTGCCTGGAGTGTTCGGGTTAAGGAAAAACTGTTTTTT. As protein: CAWSVRVKEKLFF.

The chain employs TRBV9 and TRBJ2-4, with 10 bases identical to TRBD2. Germline V gene sequence: CDR1 SGDLS, CDR2 YYNGEE. V trimming: 0 bases; J trimming: 0 bases; junction bases outside the gene matches: 6. The CDR3 totals 18 residues. The DNA for the CDR3 is TGTGCCAGCAGCGTAGGGACTAGCGGTTCTCTAGCCAAAAACATTCAGTACTTC. Its translation is CASSVGTSGSLAKNIQYF.

The chain is built from TRBV20-1 and TRBJ2-1, with 11 bases fitting TRBD2. The CDR3 sequence is 19 residues long. Germline lookup yields CDR1 DFQATT and CDR2 SNEGSKA (reference sequence). V was clipped by 1 base and J by 0 bases; unmatched bases: 11. CDR3 nucleotides: TGCAGTGCTAGAGCCCCGGGACTAGCGGAGCCGGTCTCCTACAATGAGCAGTTCTTC. This gives the protein CSARAPGLAEPVSYNEQFF.

This clonotype showed up just a few times. The chain recombines TRBV2 with TRBJ1-2, with D hard to call. The V gene's germline CDR1 is SNHLY and CDR2 FYNNEI. Trimming stripped 4 bases from V and 6 bases from J, with 6 bases between. This CDR3 spans 11 amino acids. Written as DNA, the CDR3 is TGTGCCAGCAGTGTGCTGGATGGCTACACCTTC. It specifies CASSVLDGYTF.

The chain combines TRBV4-1 with TRBJ2-1, with D unresolved. This CDR3 is 16 amino acids long. CDR1 MGHRA and CDR2 YSYEKL come from the germline V gene. V lost 0 bases, J lost 7 bases, and 16 bases lay in between. DNA of the CDR3: TGCGCCAGCAGCCAAGATAGGGCCCCTTCCTGGAATGAGCAGTTCTTC. Translated, it gives CASSQDRAPSWNEQFF.

V gene TRBV5-1 combines with J gene TRBJ2-5; 11 positions match TRBD2. Germline-derived CDR1 and CDR2 are SGHRS and YFSETQ. The CDR3 is made up of 16 amino acids. After removal of 6 bases from V and 0 bases from J, the junction contained 7 bases not matched to a gene. The DNA of the CDR3 is TGCGCCAGCAAGGTAGCGGGGGGGTCGTACCAAGAGACCCAGTACTTC. It translates to CASKVAGGSYQETQYF.

This clonotype showed up just a few times. The genes are TRBV7-3 and TRBJ2-3, with D perhaps TRBD1 or TRBD2 (5 bases each). CDR3 length: 16 amino acids. Germline CDR1 reads SGHTA; CDR2 reads FQGTGA. V was cut by 5 bases and J by 2 bases, with 17 bases left in between. The CDR3 region has the DNA TGTGCCAGCAGCCCCCTGGGACCGGATTACACAGATACGCAGTATTTT. It translates to CASSPLGPDYTDTQYF.

This clonotype was observed a few times. The J gene is TRBJ2-7, the V gene TRBV7-9; D might be TRBD2 (7 bases). Trimming shortened V by 3 bases and J by 5 bases, and 20 bases separated the two germline ends. The CDR3 sequence is 16 residues long. Germline V gene lookup returns CDR1 SEHNR and CDR2 FQNEAQ (reference sequence). The CDR3 region has the DNA TGTGCCAGCAGCTTTTTAAGGGGGGGGATCGAGAACGAGCAGTACTTC. It is translated as CASSFLRGGIENEQYF. The variable domain in full, completed from reference TRBV7-9 and TRBJ2-7, reads DTGVSQNPRHKITKRGQNVTFRCDPISEHNRLYWYRQTLGQGPEFLTYFQNEAQLEKSRLLSDRFSAERPKGSFSTLEIQRTEQGDSAMYLCASSFLRGGIENEQYFGPGTRLTVT.

This chain connects TRBV20-1 to TRBJ1-2, with 9 bases matching TRBD1. V was clipped by 6 bases and J by 5 bases; unmatched bases: 10. This CDR3 has 14 residues. CDR1 is DFQATT, CDR2 SNEGSKA, per germline (reference sequence). CDR3 region: CSADSGTGKYGYTF. In nucleotides, the CDR3 is TGCAGTGCAGACTCCGGGACAGGGAAGTATGGCTACACCTTC.

This clonotype was seen a handful of times. The rearrangement links TRBV4-1 to TRBJ2-1; 10 nucleotides match TRBD2. The germline V gene has CDR1 MGHRA and CDR2 YSYEKL. The CDR3 extends over 16 amino acids. Losses at the gene ends were 4 bases for V and 6 bases for J; bases not matched to a gene: 9. The CDR3 bases are TGCGCCAGCAGCCTCCCCAGCGGGAGGGAAAGCAATGAGCAGTTCTTC. Its protein is CASSLPSGRESNEQFF.

Remarks on this clonotype: Possible read error: a much larger clone is one base away. The genes are TRBV20-1 and TRBJ2-3, with TRBD2 identical over 7 bases. Trimming removed 3 bases from V and 2 bases from J; junction bases left unmatched: 8. Germline V gene lookup returns CDR1 DFQATT and CDR2 SNEGSKA (reference sequence). The CDR3 extends over 15 amino acids. The CDR3 nucleotides are TGCAGTGCTAGTCAAGCGGGGAGCACCACAGATACGCAGTATTTT. It codes for CSASQAGSTTDTQYF.

The chain couples TRBV2 to TRBJ1-5; possibly TRBD1 for D (5 bases). CDR3 length: 14 residues. Germline loops: CDR1 SNHLY, CDR2 FYNNEI. The germline V and J ends were trimmed by 10 bases and 7 bases, with 20 bases remaining between them. The CDR3 nucleotides are TGTGCCACCAACCAGGTCGGGGCTGGACAGCCCCAGCATTTT. It codes for CATNQVGAGQPQHF.

The V and J genes are TRBV9 and TRBJ2-5, with 9 bases matching TRBD1. Unmatched junction bases numbered 3, after V lost 1 base and J lost 5 bases. Germline V CDR1 and CDR2: SGDLS, YYNGEE. CDR3 size: 14 residues. The CDR3 here is CASSVTGGPETQYF. The CDR3, as DNA: TGTGCCAGCAGCGTAACAGGGGGCCCGGAGACCCAGTACTTC.